The rows below give T cell receptor beta chains drawn from one sample of a study of T cell repertoires in cytomegalovirus infection. One entry per CDR3 protein results from TCRdb running MiXCR on the reads. The table has around 440,000 distinct CDR3 sequences, roughly 12% seen once. Sequencing input: PBMCs. These receptors were taken from a human donor in good health (CMV status not recorded). Some clones in this sample may be carry-over from other donors' samples. Both conserved end residues are part of each CDR3. The order of the fields is clone size, D gene, J gene, V gene, CDR3 DNA, CDR3 protein. The D gene is left open where the match is weak. A clone size is listed for some rows: how often the clone was seen (once, few, many), or a class if it is expanded.

abundance: few
d_gene: TRBD1
j_gene: TRBJ2-5
v_gene: TRBV28
CDR3nt: TGTGCCAGCAGTCGCCCCACACAGGGGCAAGAGACCCAGTACTTC
CDR3aa: CASSRPTQGQETQYF

abundance: few
d_gene: TRBD1
j_gene: TRBJ2-3
v_gene: TRBV29-1
CDR3nt: TGCAGCGTTGGGATCGAGGACAGGACCACAGATACGCAGTATTTT
CDR3aa: CSVGIEDRTTDTQYF

abundance: few
d_gene: .
j_gene: TRBJ1-5
v_gene: TRBV20-1
CDR3nt: TGCAGTGCCACCCGCTCCAAGGACGGCTATAGCAATCAGCCCCAGCATTTT
CDR3aa: CSATRSKDGYSNQPQHF

abundance: few
d_gene: .
j_gene: TRBJ2-6
v_gene: TRBV9
CDR3nt: TGTGCCAGCAGCGGGACCCAGGGGGCCAACGTCCTGACTTTC
CDR3aa: CASSGTQGANVLTF

abundance: few
d_gene: TRBD1
j_gene: TRBJ2-7
v_gene: TRBV27
CDR3nt: TGTGCCAGCAAACAGACAGGGAACGACGAGCAGTACTTC
CDR3aa: CASKQTGNDEQYF

abundance: many
d_gene: .
j_gene: TRBJ1-1
v_gene: TRBV5-1
CDR3nt: TGCGCCAGCAGCTTGGCCGCACAGCGTAACACTGAAGCTTTCTTT
CDR3aa: CASSLAAQRNTEAFF

abundance: many
d_gene: .
j_gene: TRBJ2-7
v_gene: TRBV5-4
CDR3nt: TGTGCCAGCAGCCCAACCGGGACAATTCCCTACGAGCAGTACTTC
CDR3aa: CASSPTGTIPYEQYF

abundance: few
d_gene: TRBD1
j_gene: TRBJ1-2
v_gene: TRBV20-1
CDR3nt: TGCAGTGCTAGACTCGGGACAGGGTGGGGTGGCTACACCTTC
CDR3aa: CSARLGTGWGGYTF

abundance: .
d_gene: .
j_gene: TRBJ1-1
v_gene: TRBV20-1
CDR3nt: TGCAGTGCTAGAGATCCTCGGGGGCTACACACTGAAGCTTTCTTT
CDR3aa: CSARDPRGLHTEAFF

abundance: many
d_gene: .
j_gene: TRBJ1-2
v_gene: TRBV5-4
CDR3nt: TGTGCCAGCAGCTCGCCCGAGGCCTATGGCTACACCTTC
CDR3aa: CASSSPEAYGYTF

abundance: many
d_gene: .
j_gene: TRBJ1-4
v_gene: TRBV5-6
CDR3nt: TGTGCCAGCAGCTTCCTTACCGCCGGGAGAGAAAAACTGTTTTTT
CDR3aa: CASSFLTAGREKLFF

abundance: many
d_gene: .
j_gene: TRBJ2-1
v_gene: TRBV29-1
CDR3nt: TGCAGCGTTGAAGATCAACAGGGACGACTATATGAGCAGTTCTTC
CDR3aa: CSVEDQQGRLYEQFF

abundance: many
d_gene: TRBD1
j_gene: TRBJ2-1
v_gene: TRBV6-1
CDR3nt: TGTGCCAGCAGTGACGAGGACAGGGGGATCTACAATGAGCAGTTCTTC
CDR3aa: CASSDEDRGIYNEQFF

abundance: many
d_gene: .
j_gene: TRBJ1-4
v_gene: TRBV27
CDR3nt: TGTGCCAGCAGTGCCCGGGATTTCTCGCGGTCTAATGAAAAACTGTTTTTT
CDR3aa: CASSARDFSRSNEKLFF

abundance: many
d_gene: .
j_gene: TRBJ2-3
v_gene: TRBV20-1
CDR3nt: TGCAGTGCTAGGACGGTGACGGGATCTAGCACAGATACGCAGTATTTT
CDR3aa: CSARTVTGSSTDTQYF

abundance: .
d_gene: TRBD1
j_gene: TRBJ1-1
v_gene: TRBV5-1
CDR3nt: TGCGCCAGCAGCTTGGGGGGGACAGGAGGCACTGACGCTTTCTTT
CDR3aa: CASSLGGTGGTDAFF

abundance: few
d_gene: TRBD2
j_gene: TRBJ2-5
v_gene: TRBV29-1
CDR3nt: TGCAGCGCCGGACTAGCGTCGGAGACCCAGTACTTC
CDR3aa: CSAGLASETQYF

abundance: .
d_gene: .
j_gene: TRBJ1-1
v_gene: TRBV29-1
CDR3nt: TGCAGCGTTGAAGAGGCTTATTCAGGGACACTGAACACTGAAGCTTTCTTT
CDR3aa: CSVEEAYSGTLNTEAFF

abundance: many
d_gene: .
j_gene: TRBJ2-3
v_gene: TRBV28
CDR3nt: TGTGCCAGCAGTTTGGGGGGACAGCCTCGCACAGATACGCAGTATTTT
CDR3aa: CASSLGGQPRTDTQYF

abundance: few
d_gene: TRBD2
j_gene: TRBJ2-5
v_gene: TRBV20-1
CDR3nt: TGCAGTGCGCTAGCTAGCGGTCTTCTAGAGACCCAGTACTTC
CDR3aa: CSALASGLLETQYF

abundance: .
d_gene: .
j_gene: TRBJ1-1
v_gene: TRBV14
CDR3nt: TGTGCCAGCAGCCACGTGTTGTACACTGAAGCTTTCTTT
CDR3aa: CASSHVLYTEAFF

abundance: .
d_gene: .
j_gene: TRBJ2-1
v_gene: TRBV18
CDR3nt: TGTGCCAGCTCACAAGGGGCCGGACAGAACAATGAGCAGTTCTTC
CDR3aa: CASSQGAGQNNEQFF

abundance: many
d_gene: .
j_gene: TRBJ1-4
v_gene: TRBV18
CDR3nt: TGTGCCAGCTCACCCCGGGGGAGGGGTGATGAAAAACTGTTTTTT
CDR3aa: CASSPRGRGDEKLFF

abundance: many
d_gene: .
j_gene: TRBJ1-4
v_gene: TRBV7-2
CDR3nt: TGTGCCAGCAGCTTAGACGTCAACACTAATGAAAAACTGTTTTTT
CDR3aa: CASSLDVNTNEKLFF

abundance: .
d_gene: .
j_gene: TRBJ2-2
v_gene: TRBV3-1
CDR3nt: TGTGCCAGCAGCCAAGGTCTAATGGGCGCCGGGGAGCTGTTTTTT
CDR3aa: CASSQGLMGAGELFF

abundance: few
d_gene: .
j_gene: TRBJ1-2
v_gene: TRBV7-9
CDR3nt: TGTGCCAGCAGCTTGGGGAGGGACGACTATGGCTACACCTTC
CDR3aa: CASSLGRDDYGYTF

abundance: .
d_gene: TRBD1
j_gene: TRBJ1-1
v_gene: TRBV27
CDR3nt: TGTGCCAGCCTCTCAGGGGGGAATGAAGCTTTCTTT
CDR3aa: CASLSGGNEAFF

abundance: .
d_gene: .
j_gene: TRBJ2-7
v_gene: TRBV4-2
CDR3nt: TGTGCCAGCAGCCAAAATTTACTGGGAGACTCCGAGCAGTACTTC
CDR3aa: CASSQNLLGDSEQYF

abundance: many
d_gene: .
j_gene: TRBJ1-5
v_gene: TRBV7-2
CDR3nt: TGTGCCAGCAGCCTAAGGAGGGGCAATCAGCCCCAGCATTTT
CDR3aa: CASSLRRGNQPQHF

abundance: many
d_gene: .
j_gene: TRBJ2-7
v_gene: TRBV12-3/TRBV12-4
CDR3nt: TGTGCCAGCGGTTTGGGTGTCTACGAGCAGTACTTC
CDR3aa: CASGLGVYEQYF

abundance: few
d_gene: .
j_gene: TRBJ1-5
v_gene: TRBV6-2/TRBV6-3
CDR3nt: TGTGCCAGCAGTCGGACCAACAATCAGCCCCAGCATTTT
CDR3aa: CASSRTNNQPQHF

abundance: few
d_gene: .
j_gene: TRBJ1-5
v_gene: TRBV7-3
CDR3nt: TGTGCCAGCAGCTTAACACGGGTTGGTAATCAGCCCCAGCATTTT
CDR3aa: CASSLTRVGNQPQHF

abundance: many
d_gene: .
j_gene: TRBJ1-5
v_gene: TRBV7-2
CDR3nt: TGTGCCAGCAGCATAGACAGACAGCGCAATCAGCCCCAGCATTTT
CDR3aa: CASSIDRQRNQPQHF

abundance: .
d_gene: .
j_gene: TRBJ1-1
v_gene: TRBV19
CDR3nt: TGTGCCAGTACCTTATCGGGGGGGGCCCCAACTGAAGCTTTCTTT
CDR3aa: CASTLSGGAPTEAFF

abundance: many
d_gene: .
j_gene: TRBJ1-2
v_gene: TRBV5-1
CDR3nt: TGCGCCAGCAGCGCTAACAGGGTGCGTGGCTACACCTTC
CDR3aa: CASSANRVRGYTF

abundance: many
d_gene: .
j_gene: TRBJ1-2
v_gene: TRBV7-9
CDR3nt: TGTGCCAGCAGCCCAACAGGGCGGGATGGCTACACCTTC
CDR3aa: CASSPTGRDGYTF

abundance: few
d_gene: .
j_gene: TRBJ2-3
v_gene: TRBV20-1
CDR3nt: TGCAGTGCTAGACCGGCGACAGCAACGCAGTATTTT
CDR3aa: CSARPATATQYF

abundance: many
d_gene: TRBD1
j_gene: TRBJ1-6
v_gene: TRBV7-2
CDR3nt: TGTGCCAGCAGCTTGGGACAGATGGGTTCACCCCTCCACTTT
CDR3aa: CASSLGQMGSPLHF

abundance: .
d_gene: TRBD2
j_gene: TRBJ2-7
v_gene: TRBV19
CDR3nt: TGTGCCAGTAGAGCGGGACTAGCGGGATCCTACGAGCAGTACTTC
CDR3aa: CASRAGLAGSYEQYF

abundance: few
d_gene: TRBD2
j_gene: TRBJ2-3
v_gene: TRBV20-1
CDR3nt: TGCAGTGCTAGAGCCCTAGCGGGGGAATTCACAGATACGCAGTATTTT
CDR3aa: CSARALAGEFTDTQYF

abundance: many
d_gene: TRBD1
j_gene: TRBJ1-5
v_gene: TRBV7-9
CDR3nt: TGTGCCAGCAGCCCTGGGACAGCCCGCGTACCCCAGCATTTT
CDR3aa: CASSPGTARVPQHF

abundance: .
d_gene: .
j_gene: TRBJ1-6
v_gene: TRBV7-4
CDR3nt: TGTGCCAGCAGCTTAGACCAGGGCAGCTCACCCCTCCACTTT
CDR3aa: CASSLDQGSSPLHF

abundance: .
d_gene: TRBD2
j_gene: TRBJ2-2
v_gene: TRBV18
CDR3nt: TGTGCCAGCTCTCCTAGCGGCGGAAGCACCGGGGAGCTGTTTTTT
CDR3aa: CASSPSGGSTGELFF

abundance: few
d_gene: TRBD1
j_gene: TRBJ1-6
v_gene: TRBV18
CDR3nt: TGTGCCAGCTCCCTGGACAGGGGAGGTAATAATTCACCCCTCCACTTT
CDR3aa: CASSLDRGGNNSPLHF

abundance: .
d_gene: TRBD1
j_gene: TRBJ1-1
v_gene: TRBV5-1
CDR3nt: TGCGCCAGCAGCGCACGGACAGGGAGGAATACTGAAGCTTTCTTT
CDR3aa: CASSARTGRNTEAFF

abundance: .
d_gene: TRBD2
j_gene: TRBJ2-1
v_gene: TRBV5-1
CDR3nt: TGCGCCAGCAGCCGTGTGGCTAGCGGGAATTTGGACAATGAGCAGTTCTTC
CDR3aa: CASSRVASGNLDNEQFF

abundance: many
d_gene: TRBD1
j_gene: TRBJ2-1
v_gene: TRBV3-1
CDR3nt: TGTGCCAGCAGCCACCCCGACAGGGTATTAGGGAGTGAGCAGTTCTTC
CDR3aa: CASSHPDRVLGSEQFF

abundance: few
d_gene: TRBD2
j_gene: TRBJ2-3
v_gene: TRBV9
CDR3nt: TGTGCCAGCAGCGTAGTTGCGGGGGGGCCGGGAGATACGCAGTATTTT
CDR3aa: CASSVVAGGPGDTQYF

abundance: many
d_gene: .
j_gene: TRBJ2-1
v_gene: TRBV7-3
CDR3nt: TGTGCCAGCAGCTTAAGTAGTGTGAGCTCCTACAATGAGCAGTTCTTC
CDR3aa: CASSLSSVSSYNEQFF

abundance: many
d_gene: .
j_gene: TRBJ1-5
v_gene: TRBV30
CDR3nt: TGTGCCTGGAGTGTTGGAGGGCCCTCACAGCCCCAGCATTTT
CDR3aa: CAWSVGGPSQPQHF

abundance: many
d_gene: TRBD2
j_gene: TRBJ2-1
v_gene: TRBV7-8
CDR3nt: TGTGCCAGCAGCATCGAACAGGGACTAGCGGGGGGCCGGAGCTCCTACAATGAGCAGTTCTTC
CDR3aa: CASSIEQGLAGGRSSYNEQFF

abundance: many
d_gene: TRBD1
j_gene: TRBJ2-7
v_gene: TRBV5-6
CDR3nt: TGTGCCAGCAGTTCCGGGACAGGGGTCGCCGAGCAGTACTTC
CDR3aa: CASSSGTGVAEQYF

abundance: .
d_gene: TRBD2
j_gene: TRBJ2-3
v_gene: TRBV3-1
CDR3nt: TGTGCCAGCAGCCAAGATAGAACGGGGGGGCTCACAGATACGCAGTATTTT
CDR3aa: CASSQDRTGGLTDTQYF

abundance: .
d_gene: .
j_gene: TRBJ2-3
v_gene: TRBV20-1
CDR3nt: TGCAGTGTAGGCCTCAGGGATACGCAGTATTTT
CDR3aa: CSVGLRDTQYF